This passage covers 3 T cell receptor beta chains from one sample sequenced in a study of T cell clones after liver transplantation. Using immunoSEQ multiplex PCR, the repertoire was profiled, and TCRdb retains in-frame clones only, with some absent. The sample yields roughly 70,000 clones, around 80% seen once. The input for sequencing was CD4+ T cells from blood, taken before liver transplant. Source of these receptors: a human donor who received a liver transplant.

The genes are TRBV28 and TRBJ1-2; perhaps TRBD1 as D (5 bases). The length of the CDR3 is 14 residues. CDR1 and CDR2 from the germline V gene are MDHEN and SYDVKM. V was cut by 3 bases and J by 9 bases, with 17 bases left in between. Here the CDR3 reads CASSFEVRVARYTF. The CDR3 coding sequence is TGTGCCAGCAGTTTTGAGGTCAGGGTCGCCCGCTACACCTTC.

The genes are TRBV6-5 and TRBJ1-2; no clear D gene. CDR1 is MNHEY, CDR2 SVGAGI, per germline. V gave up 4 bases and J gave up 8 bases, with 11 bases separating them. This CDR3 region has 12 residues. The CDR3 bases are TGTGCCAGCAGTTTACGCGCGGAAGGCTACACCTTC. Protein: CASSLRAEGYTF.

The V and J genes are TRBV28 and TRBJ1-3; no clear D. Germline assignment: CDR1 MDHEN and CDR2 SYDVKM. The CDR3 covers 12 residues. Trimming pared 6 bases from V and 6 bases from J, leaving 9 bases between. Here the CDR3 DNA reads TGTGCCAGCAGCCCCCGACCAAACACCATATATTTT. Its protein is CASSPRPNTIYF.